The next 19 T cell receptor beta chains were all read from a single sample in a study of blood T cell repertoires in COVID-19. Measured with immunoSEQ multiplex PCR; TCRdb has only the in-frame clones, and not every one. This sample has around 260,000 clones, with 65% to 85% found just once. Sequences were obtained from peripheral blood. The receptors were gathered from a person aged 70 to 80 with COVID-19, enrolled during active disease.

The chain couples TRBV7-3 to TRBJ1-1; possible D gene TRBD1, 6 bases. Germline CDR1 SGHTA, CDR2 FQGTGA. Trimming pared 5 bases from V and 3 bases from J, leaving 10 bases between. The CDR3 length is 13 residues. The CDR3 region is CASSVDSYTEAFF. The CDR3 bases are TGTGCCAGCAGCGTGGACAGCTACACTGAAGCTTTCTTT.

For the CDR3, the DNA is TGTGCCAGCAGCCGCGACAGTTCTAACTATGGCTACACCTTC. Its protein product is CASSRDSSNYGYTF. The rearrangement uses TRBV5-4 and TRBJ1-2; the D gene is possibly TRBD1 (5 bases). Germline CDR1 reads SGHNT; CDR2 reads YYREEE (reference sequence). V lost 4 bases, J lost 0 bases, and 10 bases lay in between. The CDR3 totals 14 residues.

The chain is built from TRBV25-1 and TRBJ2-3, with 9 bases fitting TRBD2. The germline V gene has CDR1 MGHDK and CDR2 SYGVNS. V trimming: 5 bases; J trimming: 1 base; junction bases outside the gene matches: 1. This CDR3 is 14 amino acids long. CDR3 protein: CASSWTSGTDTQYF. CDR3 bases: TGTGCCAGCAGTTGGACTAGCGGCACAGATACGCAGTATTTT.

This clone came up a few times. The chain employs TRBV2 and TRBJ2-7, with 7 bases aligning to TRBD1. The germline gives CDR1 SNHLY, CDR2 FYNNEI. After removal of 6 bases from V and 4 bases from J, the junction contained 6 bases not matched to a gene. The CDR3 spans 13 residues. The CDR3, as DNA: TGTGCCAGCAGAGTAGACAGGGTTTACGAGCAGTACTTC. Residues: CASRVDRVYEQYF.

V is TRBV9 and J is TRBJ1-5; D is uncertain. Germline loops: CDR1 SGDLS, CDR2 YYNGEE. V shed 3 bases and J shed 4 bases, with 11 bases lying between them. The CDR3 consists of 14 residues. The chain's CDR3 is CASSGNQENQPQHF. CDR3 in DNA: TGTGCCAGCAGCGGCAACCAGGAAAATCAGCCCCAGCATTTT.

The chain combines TRBV5-4 with TRBJ2-1; TRBD2 aligns across 12 bases. CDR3 length: 15 amino acids. The germline V gene encodes CDR1 SGHNT and CDR2 YYREEE (reference sequence). The trim removed 5 bases at V and 4 bases at J, leaving 4 bases unmatched. The CDR3: CASRTTSGGYNEQFF. The CDR3, as DNA: TGTGCCAGCAGGACGACTAGCGGGGGATACAATGAGCAGTTCTTC.

The V gene is TRBV15, the J gene TRBJ2-3, with a tentative D call TRBD2 (6 bases). CDR1 and CDR2 (germline): LNHNV, YYDKDF (reference sequence). V was trimmed by 2 bases and J by 0 bases, leaving 15 bases between them. This CDR3 is built from 17 residues. The CDR3 reads CATSRQRARGSTDTQYF. CDR3 bases: TGTGCCACCAGCAGACAGCGGGCCCGGGGGAGCACAGATACGCAGTATTTT.

Of note for this clone: Distinct nucleotide sequences in the sample also encode this CDR3. This chain links TRBV7-9 with TRBJ2-7; TRBD2 aligns across 7 bases. The CDR3 extends over 13 amino acids. With V trimmed by 5 bases and J by 3 bases, 4 bases remained unmatched. Germline CDR1 is SEHNR and CDR2 is FQNEAQ (reference sequence). The CDR3 is CASSPSGGYEQYF. For the CDR3, the DNA is TGTGCCAGCAGCCCTAGCGGCGGCTACGAGCAGTACTTC.

V is TRBV18 and J is TRBJ2-7; 10 bases agree with TRBD2. There are 15 residues in the CDR3. Germline trimming cut 1 base from V and 0 bases from J; bases unmatched to any gene: 0. Germline V gene data show CDR1 as KGHSH and CDR2 as LQKENI. Written as DNA, the CDR3 is TGTGCCAGCTCACCACGACTAGCGGGCTCCTACGAGCAGTACTTC. This encodes CASSPRLAGSYEQYF.

The CDR3 is CASSDIAGTSYNEQFF. CDR3 coding DNA: TGTGCCAGCAGTGACATAGCGGGAACCTCCTACAATGAGCAGTTCTTC. V is TRBV6-1 and J is TRBJ2-1, with 8 bases lining up with TRBD2. V gave up 3 bases and J gave up 0 bases; unmatched junction bases: 4. This CDR3 contains 16 residues. In germline, CDR1 is MNHNS, CDR2 SASEGT.

This chain uses TRBV6-2 or TRBV6-3 with TRBJ1-5, with a possible D match to TRBD1 (5 bases). The germline V gene encodes CDR1 MNHEY and CDR2 SVGEGT. V lost 0 bases and J lost 6, with 15 bases in between. The CDR3 is made up of 16 amino acids. DNA for the CDR3: TGTGCCAGCAGTTACTCAGGAGGGGTCGGCGCTCAGCCCCAGCATTTT. This codes for CASSYSGGVGAQPQHF.

CDR3 amino acids: CASSPGQVNQPQHF. CDR3 coding DNA: TGTGCCAGCAGCCCGGGACAGGTTAATCAGCCCCAGCATTTT. The rearrangement uses TRBV7-8 and TRBJ1-5; 8 positions agree with TRBD1. This CDR3 contains 14 residues. V gave up 5 bases and J gave up 4 bases; unmatched junction bases: 4. CDR1 is SGHVS and CDR2 is FQNEAQ in the germline V gene.

This sequence joins TRBV27 and TRBJ1-2; 10 nucleotides align to TRBD1. There are 17 residues in the CDR3. V trimming: 6 bases; J trimming: 4 bases; junction bases outside the gene matches: 14. Per the germline V gene, CDR1 is MNHEY and CDR2 is SMNVEV (reference sequence). This chain's CDR3 is CASSNSAGTGVFYGYTF. The DNA of the CDR3 is TGTGCCAGCAGCAACTCCGCCGGGACAGGGGTTTTCTATGGCTACACCTTC.

The chain recombines TRBV24-1 with TRBJ1-5; D is unresolved. Germline values: CDR1 KGHDR, CDR2 SFDVKD. This CDR3 region has 12 residues. Trimming removed 4 bases at V and 6 bases at J, with 6 bases between. CDR3 sequence: CATSEGLQPQHF. DNA of the CDR3: TGTGCCACCAGTGAAGGACTTCAGCCCCAGCATTTT.

V usage is TRBV19 and J usage is TRBJ1-2, with 7 bases identical to TRBD1. The CDR3 covers 14 residues. The V and J ends lost 6 bases and 4 bases, in that order; junction bases with no gene match: 8. Germline values: CDR1 LNHDA, CDR2 SQIVND (reference sequence). CDR3 nucleotide sequence: TGTGCCAGTAGCACGCCCGGGACAGTCTATGGCTACACCTTC. It is translated as CASSTPGTVYGYTF. Together with reference TRBV19 and TRBJ1-2, the CDR3 gives the full variable domain: DGGITQSPKYLFRKEGQNVTLSCEQNLNHDAMYWYRQDPGQGLRLIYYSQIVNDFQKGDIAEGYSVSREKKESFPLTVTSAQKNPTAFYLCASSTPGTVYGYTFGSGTRLTVV.

This clone was detected once. The chain combines TRBV2 with TRBJ1-5; 7 bases match TRBD1. V was pared by 6 bases and J by 5 bases, with 7 bases of the junction left unmatched. The CDR3 consists of 14 residues. The germline gives CDR1 SNHLY, CDR2 FYNNEI. The CDR3 nucleotides read TGTGCCAGCAGGAGACAGGGACGGGATCAGCCCCAGCATTTT. Its protein is CASRRQGRDQPQHF.

This clone was picked up one time. The V call is TRBV7-9, the J call TRBJ1-2; a possible D gene is TRBD1 (5 bases). The V end lost 4 bases, the J end lost 6 bases, and 15 bases lay between the germline ends. The CDR3 is made up of 14 amino acids. Germline CDR1 is SEHNR and CDR2 is FQNEAQ (reference sequence). CDR3 residues: CASSSADILHGYTF. The CDR3 DNA follows: TGTGCCAGCAGCTCCGCGGACATTCTTCATGGCTACACCTTC. The full variable domain, rest sourced from reference TRBV7-9 and TRBJ1-2, is DTGVSQNPRHKITKRGQNVTFRCDPISEHNRLYWYRQTLGQGPEFLTYFQNEAQLEKSRLLSDRFSAERPKGSFSTLEIQRTEQGDSAMYLCASSSADILHGYTFGSGTRLTVV.

The chain uses TRBV5-6 and TRBJ1-1; TRBD1 aligns across 12 bases. Germline values: CDR1 SGHDT, CDR2 YYEEEE. Germline trimming cut 4 bases from V and 5 bases from J; bases unmatched to any gene: 6. The CDR3 spans 15 residues. The CDR3 here is CASSRDRGRGTEAFF. CDR3 sequence (DNA): TGTGCCAGCAGCCGGGACAGGGGGCGCGGAACTGAAGCTTTCTTT.

This rearrangement joins TRBV27 to TRBJ2-7; 12 nucleotides match TRBD2. From germline, CDR1 is MNHEY and CDR2 SMNVEV (reference sequence). This CDR3 is 17 amino acids long. V was pared by 4 bases and J by 3 bases, with 10 bases of the junction left unmatched. The chain's CDR3 is CASSSLGLAGLVYEQYF. In nucleotides, the CDR3 is TGTGCCAGCAGTTCCCTGGGACTAGCGGGCCTGGTCTACGAGCAGTACTTC.